The 18 T cell receptor beta chains in this list originate from one sample, sequenced in a study of blood T cells in healthy people across ages. Using a J-beta primer mix together with a sample-barcoded 5' primer, a second PCR was run for roughly 6 to 12 cycles. MiXCR, applied by TCRdb to the 5' RACE reads, yields one record per CDR3 protein. The sample yields about a million distinct CDR3 sequences, around two fifths seen once. The sample was blood. The receptors derive from a man younger than 35 in good health.

This sequence joins TRBV20-1 and TRBJ2-5; 8 bases match TRBD2. The better agreement between TRBJ2-7 and the DNA end casts doubt on the J call. Germline V gives CDR1 DFQATT, CDR2 SNEGSKA (reference sequence). CDR3 length equals 13 residues. CDR3 protein: CSAPGLVSYEQYF. CDR3 coding DNA: TGCAGTGCCCCGGGACTAGTTAGTTACGAGCAGTACTTC.

This clonotype was recorded many times. The chain has TRBV29-1 and TRBJ1-2, with unresolved D. V lost 4 bases to trimming and J lost 5 bases, with 11 bases between them. Germline CDR1 SQVTM, CDR2 ANQGSEA. CDR3 length: 12 residues. CDR3 sequence reads: CSVVRTEYGYTF. The CDR3 nucleotides read TGCAGCGTTGTCCGTACAGAATATGGCTACACCTTC.

Comment on this clonotype: The germline gene is not matched at one end of the junction; a read error may be the cause. The chain combines TRBV20-1 with TRBJ2-4; D possibly corresponds to TRBD2 (6 bases). CDR3 length equals 16 residues. Germline V gene lookup returns CDR1 DFQATT and CDR2 SNEGSKA (reference sequence). CDR3 DNA: TGCAGTGCTCAGCAGCAGGGCGAACTAGCCAAAAACATTCGGTACTTC. This translates into CSAQQQGELAKNIRYF.

The J gene is TRBJ1-5, the V gene TRBV2; weak D call: TRBD1 (5 bases). V shed 4 bases and J shed 2 bases, with 9 bases lying between them. Germline assignment: CDR1 SNHLY and CDR2 FYNNEI. The CDR3 sequence is 14 residues long. The CDR3, as DNA: TGTGCCAGCAGTGCTTGGGGGGGCAATCAGCCCCAGCATTTT. This gives the protein CASSAWGGNQPQHF.

The chain couples TRBV5-1 to TRBJ2-7; D not certain. V was clipped by 4 bases and J by 5 bases, with 13 bases between them. This CDR3 is built from 13 residues. The V gene's germline CDR1 is SGHRS and CDR2 YFSETQ. The DNA for the CDR3 is TGCGCCAGCAGCCTGGTAGGGAACGACGAGCAGTACTTC. Protein: CASSLVGNDEQYF.

The chain uses TRBV29-1 and TRBJ2-7; possible D gene TRBD2, 6 bases. The V gene's germline CDR1 is SQVTM and CDR2 ANQGSEA. V was shortened by 3 bases and J by 0 bases, with 18 bases between the two germline ends. The CDR3 consists of 16 residues. CDR3: CSVDIGGGASSYEQYF. The CDR3 DNA is TGCAGCGTTGATATAGGAGGAGGGGCCAGCTCCTACGAGCAGTACTTC.

This clonotype was detected many times. The chain is built from TRBV11-2 and TRBJ2-3; D unclear. The germline V gene has CDR1 SGHAT and CDR2 FQNNGV. CDR3 length: 14 amino acids. Trimming removed 5 bases at V and 2 bases at J, with 11 bases between. The CDR3 loop is CASSLSLDTDTQYF. DNA of the CDR3: TGTGCCAGCAGCCTAAGCTTGGACACAGATACGCAGTATTTT.

This clonotype has only a few counts. The rearrangement joins TRBV9 to TRBJ2-1; TRBD1 matches at 8 bases. This CDR3 has 14 amino acids. Germline CDR1 SGDLS, CDR2 YYNGEE. With V trimmed by 6 bases and J by 2 bases, 4 bases remained unmatched. The CDR3 DNA is TGTGCCAGCAATAGGGGACAGGCCTACAATGAGCAGTTCTTC. Its translation is CASNRGQAYNEQFF.

The genes are TRBV20-1 and TRBJ1-2; tentative D call: TRBD1 (5 bases). Germline CDR1 is DFQATT and CDR2 is SNEGSKA (reference sequence). The CDR3 consists of 14 residues. V lost 6 bases and J lost 6, with 20 bases in between. The CDR3: CSAKLNRDVDGYTF. The CDR3 nucleotides are TGCAGTGCCAAACTGAACCGGGACGTCGATGGCTACACCTTC.

The V gene is TRBV5-6, the J gene TRBJ2-7, with D possibly matching TRBD1 (5 bases). The CDR3 runs 13 residues. The V and J ends lost 3 bases and 4 bases respectively, with 11 bases between them. CDR1 SGHDT and CDR2 YYEEEE come from the germline V gene. The DNA for the CDR3 is TGTGCCAGCAGCTCGGACAACAGATACGAGCAGTACTTC. This codes for CASSSDNRYEQYF.

Notes on this clonotype: One end of the junction varies from germline; a read error may be responsible. This chain links TRBV6-5 with TRBJ1-6; 10 positions match TRBD1. The germline gives CDR1 MNHEY, CDR2 SVGAGI. The CDR3 sequence is 13 residues long. The CDR3 sequence is CAGRDRGDSPLHF. CDR3 coding DNA: TGTGCCGGCAGGGACAGGGGCGATTCACCCCTCCACTTT.

This clonotype was detected a few times. The chain combines TRBV20-1 with TRBJ2-3; perhaps TRBD2 as D (6 bases). The CDR3 covers 16 residues. CDR1 is DFQATT, CDR2 SNEGSKA, per germline (reference sequence). The V end was cut by 0 bases, the J end by 0 bases, with 13 bases between. CDR3 bases: TGCAGTGCTAGAGAGACGGGACTTATTAGCACAGATACGCAGTATTTT. This encodes CSARETGLISTDTQYF.

As DNA, the CDR3 is TGTGCCAGCAGCCTCCGGATGACTGCAACTAATGAAAAACTGTTTTTT. Translation: CASSLRMTATNEKLFF. The chain has TRBV7-2 and TRBJ1-4; D is unclear. The V and J ends lost 5 bases and 0 bases respectively, with 13 bases between them. CDR1 is SGHTA, CDR2 FQGNSA, per germline. The CDR3 covers 16 residues.

This clonotype appeared a few times. This chain joins TRBV7-2 and TRBJ1-2; D may be TRBD1 (6 bases). The CDR3 totals 18 residues. Germline CDR1 and CDR2: SGHTA and FQGNSA. The V end lost 2 bases, the J end lost 2 bases, and 21 bases lay between the germline ends. The CDR3 reads CASSLTAGVLSLNYGYTF. Written as DNA, the CDR3 is TGTGCCAGCAGCTTAACAGCAGGGGTCCTCTCTCTCAACTATGGCTACACCTTC.

The rearrangement links TRBV20-1 to TRBJ1-1; 8 bases align to TRBD1. The CDR3 loop spans 13 amino acids. Germline assignment: CDR1 DFQATT and CDR2 SNEGSKA (reference sequence). V lost 5 bases and J lost 7; bases outside the gene matches: 9. The CDR3 sequence: CSAGGFGTGEAFF. The CDR3 DNA sequence: TGCAGTGCTGGAGGTTTCGGGACAGGTGAAGCTTTCTTT.

This chain uses TRBV6-6 with TRBJ1-5; tentatively, D is TRBD1 (6 bases). Germline CDR1 and CDR2: MNHNY and SVGAGI (reference sequence). Trimming pared 2 bases from V and 7 bases from J, leaving 12 bases between. The CDR3 covers 14 residues. In DNA form, the CDR3 reads TGTGCCAGCAGTTACGAAGGGGGAAGGCAGCCCCAGCATTTT. The encoded protein is CASSYEGGRQPQHF.

The V and J genes are TRBV6-1 and TRBJ2-7, with TRBD1 matching 11 bases. V was pared by 9 bases and J by 3 bases, with 22 bases of the junction left unmatched. From germline, CDR1 is MNHNS and CDR2 SASEGT. The CDR3 totals 19 residues. As DNA, the CDR3 is TGTGCCAGTACCGGGACAGGGGGTGTAGAGGAGAACTACTACTACGAGCAGTACTTC. Its translation is CASTGTGGVEENYYYEQYF.

This clonotype appeared a single time. The chain uses TRBV7-3 and TRBJ2-3, with unresolved D. CDR1 and CDR2 (germline): SGHTA, FQGTGA. V shed 4 bases and J shed 5 bases, with 13 bases lying between them. CDR3 length equals 14 residues. The CDR3 spells CASSSDPTGDTQYF. As DNA, the CDR3 is TGTGCCAGCAGCTCGGACCCCACGGGAGATACGCAGTATTTT.